This T cell receptor beta chain was sequenced for a study of cytomegalovirus exposure and HLA in healthy donors. General study results and limits: For presence/absence analyses, sequencing depth was assumed to be roughly uniform across donors.

The PCR had 60 Vbeta and 13 Jbeta primers. The assay was immunoSEQ multiplex PCR, and TCRdb's table has in-frame clones only and misses some. Among under 200,000 clones listed, 80% were seen once. Details on this clone: Its matching antigen is unknown.

The CDR3 sequence is 15 residues long. From germline, CDR1 is MNHEY and CDR2 SMNVEV (reference sequence). V was clipped by 5 bases and J by 2 bases, with 16 bases between them. The sequence was collected from a woman aged 45 to 65 in good health and CMV-seropositive. V is TRBV27 and J is TRBJ2-7; TRBD1 might be the D (6 bases). Sequencing input: PBMCs. In DNA form, the CDR3 reads TGTGCCAGCAGTCATCGGACAGCCCGTCCCTACGAGCAGTACTTC. Amino acids: CASSHRTARPYEQYF.